One sample yielded the 8 T cell receptor beta chains listed below, sequenced in a study of T cells in Graves' hyperthyroidism and ophthalmopathy. Using RNA transcripts as the source, TCR beta CDR3 regions were amplified. TCR CDR3 underwent first-round RT-PCR with the HTBI primer set. Using its own MiXCR run on the multiplex PCR reads, TCRdb lists one record per CDR3 protein. The sample shows about 600,000 distinct CDR3 sequences, roughly 15% of them seen only once. The sequenced material came from blood. The receptors stem from a woman aged 45-65 years with Graves' ophthalmopathy.

On this clonotype itself: This may stem from a read error, because a much larger clone lies one nucleotide away. In DNA, the CDR3 is TGTGCCGCCCAACCGGGGGGGGGTAGGACTGAAGCTTTCTTT. The encoded protein is CAAQPGGGRTEAFF. This chain links TRBV12-3 or TRBV12-4 with TRBJ1-1, with a possible D match to TRBD1 (5 bases). The CDR3 is 14 residues long. The V end was cut by 11 bases, the J end by 5 bases, with 21 bases between.

This clonotype was detected many times. The rearrangement uses TRBV12-3 or TRBV12-4 and TRBJ2-3, with D possibly matching TRBD2 (5 bases). The CDR3 extends over 15 amino acids. V dropped 3 bases and J dropped 0 bases, with 10 bases sitting between them. CDR3 sequence reads: CASSLRVPSTDTQYF. CDR3 DNA sequence: TGTGCCAGCAGTTTGAGGGTTCCTAGCACAGATACGCAGTATTTT.

This clonotype was found many times. This chain links TRBV7-2 with TRBJ2-1; 10 nucleotides agree with TRBD2. The CDR3 spans 16 residues. Germline CDR1 SGHTA, CDR2 FQGNSA. The V and J ends lost 2 bases and 7 bases, in that order; junction bases with no gene match: 8. Here the CDR3 DNA reads TGTGCCAGCAGCTTACCCGGACTAGCGGTAGATAATGAGCAGTTCTTC. It specifies CASSLPGLAVDNEQFF.

This clonotype was observed at least ten times. As DNA, the CDR3 is TGTGCCAGCAGTGATCTCCGGGCCTCCCCGAGCTCTGGAAACACCATATATTTT. Translated: CASSDLRASPSSGNTIYF. This rearrangement joins TRBV6-1 to TRBJ1-3; D is unclear. Germline CDR1 MNHNS, CDR2 SASEGT. Between the trimmed V and J ends, which lost 3 bases and 0 bases, there was a span of 18 bases. The CDR3 consists of 18 residues.

This clonotype was seen more than once but under ten times. The genes are TRBV10-3 and TRBJ1-2; D unclear. Germline assignment: CDR1 ENHRY and CDR2 SYGVKD. With 3 bases removed from V and 5 bases from J, the gap between germline ends came to 16 bases. CDR3 size: 15 residues. The CDR3: CAISDPAQGDYGYTF. For the CDR3, the DNA is TGTGCCATCAGTGATCCTGCCCAAGGAGATTATGGCTACACCTTC.

At least ten counts were recorded for this clonotype. The chain uses TRBV5-5 and TRBJ2-3; TRBD2 aligns across 8 bases. Germline V gene data show CDR1 as SGHKS and CDR2 as YYEKEE (reference sequence). CDR3 length: 18 residues. Germline trimming cut 0 bases from V and 0 bases from J; bases unmatched to any gene: 9. In DNA form, the CDR3 reads TGTGCCAGCAGCTTGGCGAGCGGGGGAGCTTACAGCACAGATACGCAGTATTTT. Protein product: CASSLASGGAYSTDTQYF.

About this clonotype: This may come from a read error, since a much larger clone is one base off. The final CDR3 position lacks the conserved phenylalanine or tryptophan, pointing to a likely read error. CDR3 in amino acids: CASSLGGTGPYEQYL. The CDR3 coding sequence is TGTGCCAGCAGCTTAGGGGGGACAGGACCCTACGAGCAGTACCTC. The J gene is TRBJ2-7, the V gene TRBV7-2, with 8 bases identical to TRBD1. There are 15 residues in the CDR3. The germline gives CDR1 SGHTA, CDR2 FQGNSA. V lost 1 base to trimming and J lost 2 bases; unmatched junction nucleotides: 4.

This clonotype was observed many times. The chain carries TRBV20-1 and TRBJ2-7; possible D gene TRBD2, 6 bases. Germline V gene data show CDR1 as DFQATT and CDR2 as SNEGSKA (reference sequence). Trimming cost V 5 bases and J 4 bases, with 21 bases left between them. The CDR3 covers 15 residues. CDR3 protein: CSAPPGQGLPYEQYF. The DNA of the CDR3 is TGCAGTGCTCCCCCCGGACAAGGACTACCGTACGAGCAGTACTTC.